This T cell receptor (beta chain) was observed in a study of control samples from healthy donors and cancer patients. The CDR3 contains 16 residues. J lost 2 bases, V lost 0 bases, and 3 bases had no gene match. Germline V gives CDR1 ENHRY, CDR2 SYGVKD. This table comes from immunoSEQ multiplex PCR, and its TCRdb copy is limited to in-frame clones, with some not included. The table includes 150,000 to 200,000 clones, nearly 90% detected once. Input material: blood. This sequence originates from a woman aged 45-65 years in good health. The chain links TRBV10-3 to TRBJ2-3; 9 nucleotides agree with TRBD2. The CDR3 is CAISESGGGATDTQYF. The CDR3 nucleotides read TGTGCCATCAGTGAGTCTGGCGGGGGGGCCACAGATACGCAGTATTTT.